This T cell receptor beta chain was recovered during a study of T cells in Graves' hyperthyroidism and ophthalmopathy. The wider study: Upon initial diagnosis and before any treatment, peripheral blood was collected.

Diagnostic decisions used clinical symptoms, serum thyroxine and TRAb, thyroid ultrasound and orbital computed tomography. Researchers amplified the TCR beta CDR3 regions from RNA transcripts. The HTBI primer set drove a first-round RT-PCR of the TCR CDR3. Via MiXCR, TCRdb re-called the multiplex PCR reads, giving one row per CDR3 protein. This table holds some 620,000 distinct CDR3 sequences, around 16% found once. This clonotype was observed a few times. This TCR was recovered from a woman aged 30 to 39 with Graves' hyperthyroidism. Sequenced: blood.

The CDR3, as DNA: TGTGCCACCAGCAGAGATTTGAGGGGGGGGGGATTTTATAGCAATCAGCCCCAGCATTTT. Protein: CATSRDLRGGGFYSNQPQHF. The chain links TRBV15 to TRBJ1-5; D might be TRBD1 (6 bases). The CDR3 sequence is 20 residues long. V gave up 0 bases and J gave up 0 bases, with 21 bases separating them. CDR1 and CDR2 (germline): LNHNV, YYDKDF (reference sequence). Variable domain in full (rest from reference TRBV15 and TRBJ1-5): DAMVIQNPRYQVTQFGKPVTLSCSQTLNHNVMYWYQQKSSQAPKLLFHYYDKDFNNEADTPDNFQSRRPNTSFCFLDIRSPGLGDTAMYLCATSRDLRGGGFYSNQPQHFGDGTRLSIL.